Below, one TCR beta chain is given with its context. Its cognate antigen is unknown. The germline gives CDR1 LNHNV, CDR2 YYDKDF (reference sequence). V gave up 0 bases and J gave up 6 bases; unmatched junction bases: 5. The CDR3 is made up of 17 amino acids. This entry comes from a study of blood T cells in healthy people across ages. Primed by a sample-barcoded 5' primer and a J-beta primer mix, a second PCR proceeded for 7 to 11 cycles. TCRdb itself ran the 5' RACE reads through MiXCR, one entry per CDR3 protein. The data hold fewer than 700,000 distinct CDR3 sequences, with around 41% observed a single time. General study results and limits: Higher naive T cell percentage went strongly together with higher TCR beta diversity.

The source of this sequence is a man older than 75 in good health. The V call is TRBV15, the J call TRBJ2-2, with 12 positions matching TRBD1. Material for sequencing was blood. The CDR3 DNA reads TGTGCCACCAGCAGAGATTTGGGACAGGGGGCCTCCGGGGAGCTGTTTTTT. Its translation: CATSRDLGQGASGELFF.